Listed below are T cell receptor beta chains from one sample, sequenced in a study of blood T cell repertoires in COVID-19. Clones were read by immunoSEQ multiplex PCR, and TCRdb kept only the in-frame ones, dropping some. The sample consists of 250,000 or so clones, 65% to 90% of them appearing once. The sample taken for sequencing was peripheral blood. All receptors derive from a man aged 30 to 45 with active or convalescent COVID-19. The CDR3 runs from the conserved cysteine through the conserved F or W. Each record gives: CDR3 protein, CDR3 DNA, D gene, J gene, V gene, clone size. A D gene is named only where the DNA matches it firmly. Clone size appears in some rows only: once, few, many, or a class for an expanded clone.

CASSIRGRTTDTQYF TGTGCCAGCAGCATCAGGGGCCGTACCACAGATACGCAGTATTTT NA TRBJ2-3 TRBV11-2 NA
CASSLQARSTEAFF TGTGCCAGCAGCCTTCAGGCCCGAAGCACTGAAGCTTTCTTT NA TRBJ1-1 TRBV7-9 NA
CASSIPTLGAIEKLFF TGTGCCAGCAGTATCCCCACACTTGGGGCCATAGAAAAACTGTTTTTT NA TRBJ1-4 TRBV28 NA
CASEGQTMRWELFF TGTGCCAGTGAGGGACAGACAATGCGTTGGGAGCTGTTTTTT TRBD1 TRBJ2-2 TRBV19 NA
CASSLRVYQPQHF TGTGCCAGCAGTTTACGGGTCTATCAGCCCCAGCATTTT NA TRBJ1-5 TRBV27 NA
CASSQVGQGIAEQYF TGCGCCAGCAGCCAAGTCGGGCAGGGGATCGCCGAGCAGTACTTC NA TRBJ2-7 TRBV4-1 NA
CATIGWGPYEQYF TGTGCCACCATCGGTTGGGGGCCCTACGAGCAGTACTTC NA TRBJ2-7 TRBV25-1 NA
CASSQDWGGQGAGELFF TGCGCCAGCAGCCAAGATTGGGGAGGACAGGGGGCCGGGGAGCTGTTTTTT TRBD1 TRBJ2-2 TRBV4-3 many
CASSLAGGQFGETQYF TGCGCCAGCAGCTTGGCAGGGGGACAGTTCGGGGAGACCCAGTACTTC TRBD1 TRBJ2-5 TRBV5-1 few
CSVEEASGTVF TGCAGCGTTGAAGAGGCTAGCGGTACGGTCTTC TRBD2 TRBJ2-1 TRBV29-1 NA
CSTSRQAATEAFF TGCAGTACGAGCAGACAGGCCGCGACTGAAGCTTTCTTT NA TRBJ1-1 TRBV29-1 NA
CASSLDQGFSTDTQYF TGCGCCAGCAGCTTGGACCAGGGCTTTAGCACAGATACGCAGTATTTT NA TRBJ2-3 TRBV5-1 medium-sized
CASSAGQGAFEKLFF TGTGCCAGTAGTGCTGGACAGGGGGCTTTTGAAAAACTGTTTTTT TRBD1 TRBJ1-4 TRBV19 NA
CASSLVVGGPTYEQYF TGTGCCAGCAGCTTAGTGGTGGGGGGGCCAACCTACGAGCAGTACTTC NA TRBJ2-7 TRBV7-9 NA
CASSYSSVGSGTTREQFF TGTGCCAGCAGTTACTCGAGTGTGGGTAGCGGGACGACTCGGGAGCAGTTCTTC TRBD2 TRBJ2-1 TRBV6-2/TRBV6-3 NA
CASKVGRSENYGYTF TGTGCCAGCAAGGTCGGGAGGTCCGAAAACTATGGCTACACCTTC NA TRBJ1-2 TRBV3-1/TRBV3-2 NA
CASSFGQGYEQYF TGCGCCAGCAGCTTCGGACAGGGCTACGAGCAGTACTTC TRBD1 TRBJ2-7 TRBV10-1 NA
CASRTRENTEAFF TGTGCCAGCAGAACCAGGGAGAACACTGAAGCTTTCTTT NA TRBJ1-1 TRBV12-3/TRBV12-4 NA
CASSERQGGGYTF TGTGCCAGCAGTGAAAGGCAGGGTGGTGGCTACACCTTC NA TRBJ1-2 TRBV2 NA
CASSTGTGGTYEQYF TGTGCCAGCAGCACCGGGACAGGGGGGACCTACGAGCAGTACTTC TRBD1 TRBJ2-7 TRBV5-4 NA
CASSRGLAGDDTQYF TGTGCCAGCAGCCGTGGACTAGCGGGGGATGATACGCAGTATTTT TRBD2 TRBJ2-3 TRBV5-6 NA
CASSELGGNTGELFF TGTGCCAGCAGTGAATTAGGCGGAAACACCGGGGAGCTGTTTTTT NA TRBJ2-2 TRBV6-4 NA
CASSLRTGSGGANVLTF TGTGCCAGTAGTCTTCGGACAGGGTCTGGTGGGGCCAACGTCCTGACTTTC TRBD1 TRBJ2-6 TRBV19 NA
CASSQDGGGPISNRGSGNTIYF TGCGCCAGCAGCCAAGATGGTGGGGGACCCATTAGTAACAGGGGATCTGGAAACACCATATATTTT TRBD1 TRBJ1-3 TRBV4-1 NA
CASSLLVTEQFF TGTGCCAGCAGCCTACTAGTAACTGAGCAGTTCTTC NA TRBJ2-1 TRBV3-1/TRBV3-2 NA
CASRQGGTGELFF TGCGCCAGCAGACAGGGGGGAACCGGGGAGCTGTTTTTT TRBD1 TRBJ2-2 TRBV10-1 few
CASSLGDQPQHF TGTGCCAGCAGCTTGGGAGATCAGCCCCAGCATTTT NA TRBJ1-5 TRBV5-4 NA
CASAATGGGNQPQHF TGTGCCAGCGCCGCCACAGGGGGTGGCAATCAGCCCCAGCATTTT TRBD1 TRBJ1-5 TRBV6-5 NA
CAISEGVHNNSPLHF TGTGCCATCAGTGAAGGGGTGCACAATAATTCACCCCTCCACTTT NA TRBJ1-6 TRBV10-3 NA
CASSEDTGTGGSSPLHF TGTGCCAGCAGTGAAGATACCGGGACAGGGGGTTCCTCACCCCTCCACTTT TRBD1 TRBJ1-6 TRBV6-1 NA
CASSPQTGVVGLYGYTF TGTGCCAGCAGCCCTCAGACAGGGGTGGTTGGGCTCTATGGCTACACCTTC TRBD1 TRBJ1-2 TRBV14 NA
CASSVSGASSGANVLTF TGTGCCAGCAGTGTATCAGGGGCGAGCTCTGGGGCCAACGTCCTGACTTTC NA TRBJ2-6 TRBV6-1 once
CASSRPVGGYAYEQYF TGTGCCAGCAGCCGACCGGTCGGGGGATACGCCTACGAGCAGTACTTC NA TRBJ2-7 TRBV3-1/TRBV3-2 NA
CASSLGAGNEQYF TGTGCCAGCAGCTTGGGCGCCGGTAACGAGCAGTACTTC NA TRBJ2-7 TRBV5-8 NA
CASSQTFSNQPQHF TGTGCCAGCAGCCAGACATTTAGCAATCAGCCCCAGCATTTT NA TRBJ1-5 TRBV27 NA
CASTRGPMKPGANVLTF TGTGCCAGCACCAGAGGGCCCATGAAGCCTGGGGCCAACGTCCTGACTTTC NA TRBJ2-6 TRBV9 NA
CASSQGLGLYEQYF TGCGCCAGCAGCCAAGGCCTAGGACTCTACGAGCAGTACTTC NA TRBJ2-7 TRBV4-1 NA
CASSELAVTQYF TGTGCCAGCAGCGAACTAGCGGTTACGCAGTATTTT TRBD2 TRBJ2-3 TRBV6-2/TRBV6-3 NA
CASSLGQRNEQFF TGTGCCAGCAGCCTGGGCCAGCGTAATGAGCAGTTCTTC NA TRBJ2-1 TRBV5-4 few
CASGLGTVNYEQYF TGTGCCAGCGGATTGGGGACAGTGAACTACGAGCAGTACTTC TRBD1 TRBJ2-7 TRBV7-6 once
CASSQDREQYF TGCGCCAGCAGCCAAGACCGCGAGCAGTACTTC NA TRBJ2-7 TRBV4-1 NA
CASSQDRGRGAFF TGTGCCAGCAGCCAAGATCGAGGCAGGGGTGCTTTCTTT NA TRBJ1-1 TRBV3-1/TRBV3-2 NA
CASGLSSSYNEQFF TGTGCCAGTGGACTATCGAGCTCCTACAATGAGCAGTTCTTC NA TRBJ2-1 TRBV6-5 NA
CASSQSGNSYEQYF TGTGCCAGCAGCCAGTCAGGGAATTCATACGAGCAGTACTTC NA TRBJ2-7 TRBV7-8 NA
CASRDSTDTQYF TGTGCCAGCAGGGACAGTACAGATACGCAGTATTTT NA TRBJ2-3 TRBV6-5 NA
CATVIIWTQTEGNSPLHF TGTGCCACAGTTATCATTTGGACACAGACGGAAGGGAATTCACCCCTCCACTTT NA TRBJ1-6 TRBV24-1 once
CASSLAAGRTDTQYF TGCGCCAGCAGCTTGGCCGCGGGGCGGACAGATACGCAGTATTTT NA TRBJ2-3 TRBV5-1 NA